This entry lists 18 T cell receptor beta chains sequenced from one sample in a study of post-analysis software for immune sequencing data. Findings and caveats of the study: The study found TRBV5-6, TRBV5-1 and TRBV20-1 among five or six TRBV segments more frequent in patients than controls.

These TCRs are of unknown antigen specificity. cDNA libraries for TCR beta contained unique molecular identifiers. Each CDR3 protein gets one entry after TCRdb re-called the PCR reads with MiXCR. The sample shows 550,000 to 700,000 distinct CDR3 sequences, about 40% of them seen only once. The sample comprised blood. These receptors all come from a girl between 10 and 17 years old with multiple sclerosis.

The chain uses TRBV6-5 and TRBJ2-1; D might be TRBD1 (6 bases). Germline CDR1 and CDR2: MNHEY and SVGAGI. The CDR3 is 13 amino acids. Trimming stripped 6 bases from V and 2 bases from J, with 8 bases between. CDR3 residues: CASRGAPYNEQFF. Here the CDR3 DNA reads TGTGCCAGCAGGGGGGCCCCCTACAATGAGCAGTTCTTC.

The V gene is TRBV20-1, the J gene TRBJ1-1; tentative D call: TRBD1 (6 bases). The germline V and J ends were trimmed by 6 bases and 0 bases, with 11 bases remaining between them. The CDR3 is 13 amino acids. Germline assignment: CDR1 DFQATT and CDR2 SNEGSKA (reference sequence). Here the CDR3 DNA reads TGCAGTGCGAGGGACAAACTGAACACTGAAGCTTTCTTT. This translates into CSARDKLNTEAFF.

The chain combines TRBV20-1 with TRBJ2-3, with 10 bases fitting TRBD2. The germline gives CDR1 DFQATT, CDR2 SNEGSKA (reference sequence). Losses at the gene ends were 0 bases for V and 0 bases for J; bases not matched to a gene: 3. The CDR3 consists of 16 residues. The CDR3 loop reads CSARDPSGGSTDTQYF. The CDR3 coding sequence is TGCAGTGCTAGAGATCCTAGCGGGGGAAGCACAGATACGCAGTATTTT.

V and J are TRBV4-2 and TRBJ2-1, with D hard to call. Per the germline V gene, CDR1 is LGHNA and CDR2 is YNFKEQ. Trimming shortened V by 1 base and J by 10 bases, and 11 bases separated the two germline ends. CDR3 length: 13 residues. CDR3 region: CASSQGRTGEQFF. CDR3 DNA sequence: TGTGCCAGCAGCCAAGGGCGGACCGGAGAGCAGTTCTTC.

The V call is TRBV20-1, the J call TRBJ2-7, with D perhaps TRBD1 or TRBD2 (6 bases each). Germline V lookup: CDR1 DFQATT, CDR2 SNEGSKA (reference sequence). With 6 bases removed from V and 3 bases from J, the gap between germline ends came to 21 bases. The CDR3 contains 15 residues. CDR3 bases: TGCAGTGCCGATGTTGTGGCGGGGACAAGCTACGAGCAGTACTTC. This gives the protein CSADVVAGTSYEQYF.

Comment on this clonotype: Possible read error: a much larger clone is one base away. V is TRBV29-1 and J is TRBJ2-7, with 8 bases fitting TRBD2. CDR1 is SQVTM and CDR2 is ANQGSEA in the germline V gene. Germline trimming cut 7 bases from V and 3 bases from J; bases unmatched to any gene: 5. This CDR3 is 12 amino acids long. The CDR3 coding sequence is TGCAGCGGTGAGACTAGCGACTACGAGCAGTACTTC. It encodes CSGETSDYEQYF.

This clonotype was counted between two and nine times. As DNA, the CDR3 is TGTGCCAGCAGTTCCTGGACGACCGACACAGATACGCAGTATTTT. It is translated as CASSSWTTDTDTQYF. This chain links TRBV12-3 or TRBV12-4 with TRBJ2-3; the D is unclear. This CDR3 is 15 amino acids long. The germline V and J ends were trimmed by 4 bases and 2 bases, with 13 bases remaining between them.

The sample holds a few counts of this clonotype. This chain connects TRBV20-1 to TRBJ1-5; D is perhaps TRBD1 (6 bases). Germline V lookup: CDR1 DFQATT, CDR2 SNEGSKA (reference sequence). Trimming left V 6 bases short and J 6 bases short, with 12 bases between. The CDR3 has 12 amino acids. This CDR3 reads CSAIRGSQPQHF. CDR3 nucleotides: TGCAGTGCCATAAGGGGGTCTCAGCCCCAGCATTTT.

The gene calls are TRBV6-1 and TRBJ2-7; D is possibly TRBD2 (5 bases). Germline V gene sequence: CDR1 MNHNS, CDR2 SASEGT. This CDR3 is 14 amino acids long. Between the trimmed V and J ends, which lost 3 bases and 4 bases, there was a span of 13 bases. This chain's CDR3 is CASSDTGRRYEQYF. CDR3 nucleotide sequence: TGTGCCAGCAGTGACACGGGAAGAAGATACGAGCAGTACTTC.

Remarks on this clonotype: A junction end diverges from the germline sequence, so it may reflect a read error. V is TRBV10-3 and J is TRBJ2-3, with TRBD2 as a possible D gene (6 bases). Germline V gene sequence: CDR1 ENHRY, CDR2 SYGVKD. The CDR3 sequence is 16 residues long. The DNA for the CDR3 is TGTGCCATCAGTGAAATTACGGGGGACCTCACAGGTACGCAGTATTTT. Its translation: CAISEITGDLTGTQYF.

A remark on this clonotype: A junction boundary mismatches the germline segment, possibly from a read error. The chain carries TRBV12-3 or TRBV12-4 and TRBJ2-5, with 8 bases fitting TRBD1. The CDR3 length is 14 residues. This CDR3 reads CVSSIGQGRETQYF. CDR3 nucleotide sequence: TGTGTCAGCAGTATCGGACAGGGCAGGGAGACCCAGTACTTC.

This clonotype was seen ten or more times. Sequence at one end of the junction differs from germline and may be a read error. The V gene is TRBV5-1, the J gene TRBJ2-3, with D perhaps assigned TRBD1 or TRBD2 (5 bases each). The CDR3 is 14 amino acids. Germline V gives CDR1 SGHRS, CDR2 YFSETQ. The CDR3, as DNA: TGTGCCAGCAGTCCCGGGACGAGCACAGATACGCAGTATTTT. Translating gives CASSPGTSTDTQYF.

The chain is built from TRBV3-1 and TRBJ1-2; D remains ambiguous. V lost 1 base, J lost 5 bases, and 11 bases lay in between. The CDR3 spans 14 residues. Germline assignment: CDR1 LGHDT and CDR2 YNNKEL (reference sequence). CDR3 coding DNA: TGTGCCAGCAGCCAAGGTACCCAGCTTTATGGCTACACCTTC. Translating gives CASSQGTQLYGYTF.

This clonotype was counted between two and nine times. J is TRBJ1-1 and V is TRBV20-1; D unclear. CDR3 length equals 12 residues. CDR1 is DFQATT, CDR2 SNEGSKA, per germline (reference sequence). Trimming took 6 bases from V and 5 from J, leaving 13 bases between them. CDR3 protein: CSATLGGTEAFF. The CDR3 nucleotides read TGCAGTGCCACGCTCGGAGGGACTGAAGCTTTCTTT.

The chain is built from TRBV7-2 and TRBJ2-1; no clear D gene. There are 12 residues in the CDR3. CDR1 SGHTA and CDR2 FQGNSA come from the germline V gene. The V end was cut by 5 bases, the J end by 9 bases, with 11 bases between. The DNA for the CDR3 is TGTGCCAGCAGCGTTAGTGCGGTTGAGCAGTTCTTC. It translates to CASSVSAVEQFF.

This chain uses TRBV6-5 with TRBJ1-1; maybe TRBD1 (5 bases). V lost 1 base, J lost 1 base, and 7 bases lay in between. CDR1 is MNHEY and CDR2 is SVGAGI in the germline V gene. The CDR3 is 14 amino acids. This chain's CDR3 is CASSYFGANTEAFF. CDR3 nucleotide sequence: TGTGCCAGCAGTTACTTCGGGGCGAACACTGAAGCTTTCTTT.

This clonotype was detected ten times or more. This chain joins TRBV5-1 and TRBJ1-2, with D possibly matching TRBD1 (5 bases). CDR3 length: 14 residues. V was pared by 5 bases and J by 3 bases, with 14 bases between. Germline V gene lookup returns CDR1 SGHRS and CDR2 YFSETQ. Here the CDR3 reads CASSPGVLDYGYTF. The CDR3 DNA reads TGCGCCAGCAGTCCGGGGGTATTGGACTATGGCTACACCTTC.

This chain links TRBV20-1 with TRBJ1-5; D is possibly TRBD1 (6 bases). The CDR3 contains 12 residues. In germline, CDR1 is DFQATT, CDR2 SNEGSKA (reference sequence). The CDR3 loop reads CSANRENQPQHF. The CDR3 DNA follows: TGCAGCGCAAACAGGGAGAATCAGCCCCAGCATTTT.